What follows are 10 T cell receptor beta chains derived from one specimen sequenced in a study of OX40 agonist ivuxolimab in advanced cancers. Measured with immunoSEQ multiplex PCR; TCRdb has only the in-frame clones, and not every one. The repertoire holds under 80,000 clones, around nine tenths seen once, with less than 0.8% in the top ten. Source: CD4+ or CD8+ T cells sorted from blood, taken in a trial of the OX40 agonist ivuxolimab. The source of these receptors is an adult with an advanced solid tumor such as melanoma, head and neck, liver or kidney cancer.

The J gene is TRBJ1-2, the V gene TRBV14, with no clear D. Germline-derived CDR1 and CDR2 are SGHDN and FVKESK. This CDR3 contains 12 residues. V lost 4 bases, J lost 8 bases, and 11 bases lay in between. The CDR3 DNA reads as TGTGCCAGCAGCCCCAACCAAGGGGGCTACACCTTC. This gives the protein CASSPNQGGYTF.

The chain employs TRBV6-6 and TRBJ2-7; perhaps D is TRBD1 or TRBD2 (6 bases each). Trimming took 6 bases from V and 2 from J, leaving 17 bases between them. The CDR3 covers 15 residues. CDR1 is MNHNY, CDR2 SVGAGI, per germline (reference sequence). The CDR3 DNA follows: TGTGCCAGCAGCCGAACAGGGAGGCCCACCTACGAGCAGTACTTC. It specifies CASSRTGRPTYEQYF.

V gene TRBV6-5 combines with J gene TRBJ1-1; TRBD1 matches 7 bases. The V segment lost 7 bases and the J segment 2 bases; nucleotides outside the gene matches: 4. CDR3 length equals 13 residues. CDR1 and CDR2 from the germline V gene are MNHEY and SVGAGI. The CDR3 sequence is CASKGTENTEAFF. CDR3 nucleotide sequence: TGTGCCAGCAAGGGGACAGAAAACACTGAAGCTTTCTTT.

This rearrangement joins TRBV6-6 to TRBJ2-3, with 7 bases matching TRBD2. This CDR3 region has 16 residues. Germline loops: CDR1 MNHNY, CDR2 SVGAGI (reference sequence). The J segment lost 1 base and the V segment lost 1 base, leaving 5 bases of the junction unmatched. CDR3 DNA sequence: TGTGCCAGCAGTTACTTGGGAGGGAAGGGCACAGATACGCAGTATTTT. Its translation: CASSYLGGKGTDTQYF.

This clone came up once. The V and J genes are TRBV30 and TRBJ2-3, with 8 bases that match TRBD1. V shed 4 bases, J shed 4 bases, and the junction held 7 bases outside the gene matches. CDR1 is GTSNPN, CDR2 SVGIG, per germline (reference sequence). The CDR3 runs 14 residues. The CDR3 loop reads CAWNRGQGPDTQYF. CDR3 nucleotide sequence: TGTGCCTGGAACCGAGGACAGGGACCAGATACGCAGTATTTT.

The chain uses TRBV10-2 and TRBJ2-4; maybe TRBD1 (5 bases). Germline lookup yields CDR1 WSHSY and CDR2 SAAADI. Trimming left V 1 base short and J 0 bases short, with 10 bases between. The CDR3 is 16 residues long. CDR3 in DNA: TGCGCCAGCAGTGAGTGGGCAGGGATAGCCAAAAACATTCAGTACTTC. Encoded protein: CASSEWAGIAKNIQYF.

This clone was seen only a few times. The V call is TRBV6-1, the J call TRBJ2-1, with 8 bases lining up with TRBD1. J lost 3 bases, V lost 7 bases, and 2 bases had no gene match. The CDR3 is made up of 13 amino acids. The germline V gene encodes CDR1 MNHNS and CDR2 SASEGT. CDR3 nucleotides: TGTGCCAGCAAAGGACAGGGCTACAATGAGCAGTTCTTC. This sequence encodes CASKGQGYNEQFF.

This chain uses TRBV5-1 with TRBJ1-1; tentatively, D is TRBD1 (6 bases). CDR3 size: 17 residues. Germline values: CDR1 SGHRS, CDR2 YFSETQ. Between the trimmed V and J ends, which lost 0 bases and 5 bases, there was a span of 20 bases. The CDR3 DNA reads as TGCGCCAGCAGCTTGGGGGTGATGGCCGGACAGAGGACTGAAGCTTTCTTT. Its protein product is CASSLGVMAGQRTEAFF.

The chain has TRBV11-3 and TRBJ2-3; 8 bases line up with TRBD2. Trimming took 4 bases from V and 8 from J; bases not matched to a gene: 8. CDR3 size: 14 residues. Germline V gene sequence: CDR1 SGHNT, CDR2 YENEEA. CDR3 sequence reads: CASSSSGSGVTQYF. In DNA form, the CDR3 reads TGTGCCAGCAGCTCGAGCGGGAGCGGGGTTACGCAGTATTTT.

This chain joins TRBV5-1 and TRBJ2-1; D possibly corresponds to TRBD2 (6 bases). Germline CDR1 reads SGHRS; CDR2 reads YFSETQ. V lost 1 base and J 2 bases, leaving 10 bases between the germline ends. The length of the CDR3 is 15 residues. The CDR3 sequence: CASSLRASAYNEQFF. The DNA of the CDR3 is TGCGCCAGCAGCTTGAGGGCTAGCGCCTACAATGAGCAGTTCTTC.